Shown below are 32 T cell receptor beta chains from a single sample sequenced in a study of post-analysis software for immune sequencing data. Regarding the study as a whole: Four to six TRBV segments were more frequent in patients than controls; TRBV5-6, TRBV5-1 and TRBV20-1 belonged to this group.

For these TCRs, the target antigens are not known. The TCR beta cDNA libraries carried unique molecular identifiers. TCRdb processed the PCR reads anew with MiXCR; each CDR3 protein has one entry. The sample shows under 650,000 distinct CDR3 sequences, roughly 47% of them seen only once. What was sequenced was blood. These receptors were taken from a girl between 10 and 17 years old with multiple sclerosis.

Concerning this clonotype: A junction end diverges from the germline sequence, so it may reflect a read error. This chain links TRBV12-3 or TRBV12-4 with TRBJ2-1; maybe TRBD1 (6 bases). CDR3 length equals 13 residues. CDR3 in amino acids: CASSPDGDNERFF. The DNA of the CDR3 is TGTGCCAGCAGTCCGGACGGGGACAATGAGCGGTTCTTC.

The chain recombines TRBV24-1 with TRBJ2-1; TRBD2 is a possible D gene (6 bases). V was trimmed by 4 bases and J by 8 bases, leaving 11 bases between them. The germline CDR1 and CDR2 sequences are KGHDR and SFDVKD. This CDR3 is built from 13 residues. CDR3 in DNA: TGTGCCACCAGTGACCCCACGGGGGATGAGCAGTTCTTC. This sequence encodes CATSDPTGDEQFF.

This clonotype showed up just a few times. CDR3 sequence: CASLGTGANVLTF. The CDR3 DNA is TGTGCCAGCCTGGGGACCGGGGCCAACGTCCTGACTTTC. The chain employs TRBV12-3 or TRBV12-4 and TRBJ2-6; TRBD1 or TRBD2 may be the D gene (5 bases each). Trimming removed 8 bases at V and 4 bases at J, with 9 bases between. This CDR3 contains 13 residues.

The chain combines TRBV12-3 or TRBV12-4 with TRBJ2-4; D is uncertain. The ends were cut back, 4 bases at V and 8 bases at J, with 18 bases in the middle. This CDR3 region has 15 residues. CDR3 DNA sequence: TGTGCCAGCAGTTCCCTTTGGACCCCGGGTGACATTCAGTACTTC. Amino acid sequence: CASSSLWTPGDIQYF.

This clonotype turned up a few times. The chain couples TRBV29-1 to TRBJ1-2, with 10 bases lining up with TRBD1. CDR1 and CDR2 (germline): SQVTM, ANQGSEA. Trimming at V came to 2 bases and at J to 3 bases, leaving 3 bases not matched to a gene. The CDR3 runs 14 residues. CDR3 DNA: TGCAGCGTTGAAAGGACAGGGGGTGACTATGGCTACACCTTC. Encoded protein: CSVERTGGDYGYTF.

The chain has TRBV18 and TRBJ1-1; 9 bases are a match to TRBD1. Germline V gene data show CDR1 as KGHSH and CDR2 as LQKENI. This CDR3 comprises 16 residues. V lost 6 bases to trimming and J lost 0 bases; unmatched junction nucleotides: 8. The CDR3 DNA sequence: TGTGCCAGCTCCCCGGGACAGGGCACGATGAACACTGAAGCTTTCTTT. Amino acid sequence: CASSPGQGTMNTEAFF.

This rearrangement joins TRBV21-1 to TRBJ2-1. TRBV21-1 is a recognized pseudogene. This CDR3 is built from 15 residues. CDR3 nucleotides: TGTGCCAGCAGCAAAGAGAATTCTCTCGGCGATGAGCAGTTCTTC. Encoded protein: CASSKENSLGDEQFF.

The table lists this clonotype with a few counts. The gene calls are TRBV12-3 or TRBV12-4 and TRBJ2-1, with 13 bases fitting TRBD2. This CDR3 spans 16 amino acids. Trimming at V came to 6 bases and at J to 2 bases, leaving 4 bases not matched to a gene. The DNA for the CDR3 is TGTGCCAGCAGCTTCGGGACTAGCGGGACCTACAATGAGCAGTTCTTC. The encoded protein is CASSFGTSGTYNEQFF.

The genes are TRBV5-1 and TRBJ2-1; 9 bases line up with TRBD2. Germline V gene sequence: CDR1 SGHRS, CDR2 YFSETQ. This CDR3 is 14 amino acids long. V shed 9 bases, J shed 9 bases, and the junction held 13 bases outside the gene matches. CDR3 amino acids: CATRGVRGGSEQFF. The CDR3 DNA reads TGCGCCACCAGGGGAGTGCGGGGGGGCAGTGAGCAGTTCTTC.

CDR3 nucleotides: TGTGCCAGCAGCTCCTACAGGGGCCCCCAGGACACTGAAGCTTTCTTT. Encoded protein: CASSSYRGPQDTEAFF. This chain uses TRBV5-6 with TRBJ1-1; 7 bases map to TRBD1. V lost 3 bases, J lost 3 bases, and 11 bases stayed unmatched. From germline, CDR1 is SGHDT and CDR2 YYEEEE. The CDR3 length is 16 residues.

V is TRBV12-3 or TRBV12-4 and J is TRBJ2-5; the D gene could be TRBD1 or TRBD2 (5 bases each). The CDR3 loop spans 16 amino acids. Trimming took 4 bases from V and 0 from J, leaving 15 bases between them. CDR3 nucleotides: TGTGCCAGCAGTTCCCGGGACGTAGGGTACCAAGAGACCCAGTACTTC. Amino acid sequence: CASSSRDVGYQETQYF.

The chain recombines TRBV10-3 with TRBJ2-3; 10 bases map to TRBD2. The CDR3 runs to 16 residues. V lost 5 bases to trimming and J lost 4 bases; unmatched junction nucleotides: 9. CDR1 and CDR2 from the germline V gene are ENHRY and SYGVKD. The CDR3 DNA reads as TGTGCCATCAGTAGCCCCAGGAGCGGGGGGGCAGATACGCAGTATTTT. Amino acids: CAISSPRSGGADTQYF.

The chain joins TRBV4-1 to TRBJ1-5; 7 bases line up with TRBD1. The CDR3 length is 15 residues. Trimming removed 3 bases from V and 2 bases from J; junction bases left unmatched: 4. Germline V gives CDR1 MGHRA, CDR2 YSYEKL. CDR3 amino acids: CASSQLGQGNQPQHF. CDR3 in DNA: TGCGCCAGCAGCCAGCTAGGACAGGGCAATCAGCCCCAGCATTTT.

In DNA form, the CDR3 reads TGTGCCAGCAGTTTATACCCCGGGGAAGGTAACTATGGCTACACCTTC. Encoded protein: CASSLYPGEGNYGYTF. This chain links TRBV12-3 or TRBV12-4 with TRBJ1-2, with D hard to call. V was clipped by 2 bases and J by 1 base, with 14 bases between them. The CDR3 is 16 residues long.

V and J are TRBV6-6 and TRBJ1-4, with 8 bases lining up with TRBD1. The CDR3 extends over 15 amino acids. Looked up from germline, CDR1 is MNHNY and CDR2 is SVGAGI (reference sequence). The ends lost 1 base at V and 7 bases at J; junction bases unmatched: 5. CDR3 protein: CASSYFGQGGEKLFF. The CDR3, as DNA: TGTGCCAGCAGTTACTTCGGACAGGGTGGTGAAAAACTGTTTTTT.

The chain links TRBV6-4 to TRBJ2-5; D call uncertain. The CDR3 length is 13 residues. The germline V and J ends were trimmed by 5 bases and 6 bases, with 13 bases remaining between them. Germline-derived CDR1 and CDR2 are MRHNA and SNTAGT. The CDR3 bases are TGTGCCAGCAGTTCGGTTTTGGGGAAGACCCAGTACTTC. It yields the protein CASSSVLGKTQYF.

The chain couples TRBV3-1 to TRBJ1-6, with D uncertain. Trimming took 10 bases from V and 8 from J, leaving 18 bases between them. Germline V CDR1 and CDR2: LGHDT, YNNKEL (reference sequence). The CDR3 is 14 amino acids. CDR3 DNA: TGTGCCACACGAGAGACGGCCTCGGATTCACCCCTCCACTTT. It specifies CATRETASDSPLHF.

The chain is built from TRBV3-1 and TRBJ2-1, with D tentatively TRBD1 (6 bases). Trimming shortened V by 4 bases and J by 13 bases, and 23 bases separated the two germline ends. Germline CDR1 LGHDT, CDR2 YNNKEL (reference sequence). The CDR3 covers 15 residues. The CDR3 DNA reads as TGTGCCAGCAGCCCCCCAAGGGGGATTCAAGAGACCCAGTTCTTC. This encodes CASSPPRGIQETQFF.

This clonotype has only a few counts. The chain is built from TRBV10-3 and TRBJ2-3; the match to TRBD1 covers 8 bases. V was clipped by 11 bases and J by 6 bases; unmatched bases: 13. The CDR3 is made up of 14 amino acids. Germline CDR1 and CDR2: ENHRY and SYGVKD. CDR3 sequence: CAGGAGGSWDTQYF. CDR3 DNA sequence: TGTGCCGGCGGGGCAGGGGGCAGTTGGGATACGCAGTATTTT.

This clonotype showed up many times. V gene TRBV7-2 combines with J gene TRBJ1-2, with 8 bases identical to TRBD1. The CDR3 contains 15 residues. The junction had 10 bases not matched to a gene; V was cut back by 4 bases and J by 6 bases. Looked up from germline, CDR1 is SGHTA and CDR2 is FQGNSA. CDR3 nucleotide sequence: TGTGCCAGCAGCTCAGCCCGCCTGACAGGGGATGGCTACACCTTC. Amino acids: CASSSARLTGDGYTF.

The rearrangement uses TRBV7-2 and TRBJ1-2, with 7 positions matching TRBD1. Germline values: CDR1 SGHTA, CDR2 FQGNSA. Trimming removed 4 bases from V and 8 bases from J; junction bases left unmatched: 4. CDR3 length: 12 residues. The DNA of the CDR3 is TGTGCCAGCAGCTCACAGGGGATAGGCTACACCTTC. The encoded protein is CASSSQGIGYTF. The full variable domain, rest sourced from reference TRBV7-2 and TRBJ1-2, is GAGVSQSPSNKVTEKGKDVELRCDPISGHTALYWYRQSLGQGLEFLIYFQGNSAPDKSGLPSDRFSAERTGGSVSTLTIQRTQQEDSAVYLCASSSQGIGYTFGSGTRLTVV.

Worth noting for this clonotype: One end of the junction does not line up with germline, which may come from a read error. This chain uses TRBV5-1 with TRBJ2-7; D is possibly TRBD1 (7 bases). The assigned J gene may be wrong: the sequence end matches TRBJ2-5 better. In germline, CDR1 is SGHRS, CDR2 YFSETQ. CDR3 length: 17 amino acids. CDR3 DNA: TGCGCCAGCTGCTTCGTCGGAGGGGGCGACGTCCAAGAGACCCAGTACTTC. It specifies CASCFVGGGDVQETQYF.

The chain joins TRBV29-1 to TRBJ2-3; D possibly corresponds to TRBD2 (5 bases). The germline gives CDR1 SQVTM, CDR2 ANQGSEA. Trimming took off 0 bases at V and 2 bases at J, with 18 bases between the two ends. This CDR3 is built from 17 residues. The CDR3 DNA follows: TGCAGCGTTGAAGATTCGAGGGCGGTTAGTGTCACAGATACGCAGTATTTT. Encoded protein: CSVEDSRAVSVTDTQYF.

The chain couples TRBV29-1 to TRBJ2-4; 12 nucleotides align to TRBD1. TRBJ2-7 explains the end of the DNA better; the J call may be wrong. The CDR3 extends over 16 amino acids. Germline values: CDR1 SQVTM, CDR2 ANQGSEA. The CDR3 DNA is TGCAGCGCGGCTGGGACAGGGGGCGACCGCCCCCACGAGCAGTACTTC. This sequence encodes CSAAGTGGDRPHEQYF.

In this sample, this clonotype turned up a few times. The V and J genes are TRBV5-1 and TRBJ2-3, with TRBD2 matching 8 bases. V gave up 6 bases and J gave up 5 bases; unmatched junction bases: 5. This CDR3 is built from 13 residues. CDR1 SGHRS and CDR2 YFSETQ come from the germline V gene. The CDR3 sequence is CASKSGSVDTQYF. The CDR3 nucleotides read TGCGCCAGCAAAAGCGGGAGCGTAGATACGCAGTATTTT.

The rearrangement uses TRBV20-1 and TRBJ1-5, with 7 bases lining up with TRBD1. J lost 3 bases, V lost 5 bases, and 7 bases had no gene match. Germline loops: CDR1 DFQATT, CDR2 SNEGSKA (reference sequence). The CDR3 spans 14 residues. The CDR3: CSASPDRLNQPQHF. In DNA, the CDR3 is TGCAGTGCTTCCCCGGACAGGCTCAATCAGCCCCAGCATTTT.

V and J are TRBV7-9 and TRBJ1-6, with D perhaps matching TRBD1 (5 bases). The CDR3 runs 14 residues. Germline values: CDR1 SEHNR, CDR2 FQNEAQ (reference sequence). V was trimmed by 5 bases and J by 10 bases, leaving 15 bases between them. Written as DNA, the CDR3 is TGTGCCAGCAGCGGGAACCAGGGCCAATCACCCCTCCACTTT. This codes for CASSGNQGQSPLHF.

This clonotype was found a few times. The chain uses TRBV4-1 and TRBJ2-5, with TRBD1 identical over 10 bases. CDR3 length: 14 residues. Germline CDR1 MGHRA, CDR2 YSYEKL. V trimming: 3 bases; J trimming: 5 bases; junction bases outside the gene matches: 3. CDR3 sequence: CASSQTGGSETQYF. The CDR3 DNA reads TGCGCCAGCAGCCAGACAGGGGGCTCGGAGACCCAGTACTTC.

The CDR3 sequence: CASSLALGQGDASYGYTF. In DNA form, the CDR3 reads TGTGCCAGCAGCTTAGCACTTGGACAGGGCGACGCTAGCTATGGCTACACCTTC. V usage is TRBV7-6 and J usage is TRBJ1-2; TRBD1 matches 8 bases. CDR3 size: 18 residues. Germline CDR1 SGHVS, CDR2 FNYEAQ. Trimming took 0 bases from V and 4 from J; bases not matched to a gene: 13.

This clonotype was found once. The chain carries TRBV5-6 and TRBJ1-1, with D tentatively TRBD1 (5 bases). V was shortened by 5 bases and J by 1 base, with 12 bases between the two germline ends. The CDR3 extends over 14 amino acids. Looked up from germline, CDR1 is SGHDT and CDR2 is YYEEEE. The CDR3 protein is CASSRGRGNTEAFF. CDR3 nucleotide sequence: TGTGCCAGCAGTAGAGGGAGGGGGAACACTGAAGCTTTCTTT. Supplemented by reference TRBV5-6 and TRBJ1-1, the full variable domain reads DAGVTQSPTHLIKTRGQQVTLRCSPKSGHDTVSWYQQALGQGPQFIFQYYEEEERQRGNFPDRFSGHQFPNYSSELNVNALLLGDSALYLCASSRGRGNTEAFFGQGTRLTVV.

The chain couples TRBV7-8 to TRBJ1-2; D gene unclear. This CDR3 has 15 residues. V lost 1 base, J lost 1 base, and 10 bases lay in between. CDR1 SGHVS and CDR2 FQNEAQ come from the germline V gene. DNA of the CDR3: TGTGCCAGCAGCTTAGTACTCATTGATAACTATGGCTACACCTTC. This sequence encodes CASSLVLIDNYGYTF. Looking up the rest from reference TRBV7-8 and TRBJ1-2 gives the full variable domain: GAGVSQSPRYKVAKRGQDVALRCDPISGHVSLFWYQQALGQGPEFLTYFQNEAQLDKSGLPSDRFFAERPEGSVSTLKIQRTQQEDSAVYLCASSLVLIDNYGYTFGSGTRLTVV.

This chain links TRBV20-1 with TRBJ2-7; 10 bases are shared with TRBD2. The junction had 9 bases not matched to a gene; V was cut back by 3 bases and J by 4 bases. The CDR3 has 15 residues. Germline V lookup: CDR1 DFQATT, CDR2 SNEGSKA (reference sequence). CDR3 region: CSASKASGSGYEQYF. The CDR3 DNA is TGCAGTGCTAGCAAGGCTAGCGGGAGTGGGTACGAGCAGTACTTC.